This T cell receptor (beta chain) was obtained from a study of blood T cell repertoires in COVID-19. Study-wide background: Acute and convalescent COVID-19 specimens originated in the United States, Italy and Spain. PBMCs, B-cell-depleted T cells, or T cells provided the cDNA or gDNA that made up the material.

Authors' data handling: Reference gene primer amplification in the assay estimated nucleated cell counts. Sequencing was performed with immunoSEQ multiplex PCR; in TCRdb, only in-frame clones are kept and a portion is missing. The DNA gave D and trimming, while V, J and clone size come from that table. Of 130,000 to 150,000 clones in the sample, about 90% were seen once. Trimming removed 4 bases from V and 2 bases from J; junction bases left unmatched: 1. Germline lookup yields CDR1 SGHAT and CDR2 FQNNGV. There are 13 residues in the CDR3. The clonotype was recovered from a man aged 45-65 years with active or convalescent COVID-19. Sequenced sample: peripheral blood. The gene calls are TRBV11-2 and TRBJ1-2, with TRBD1 matching 7 bases. The CDR3 sequence: CASSSQGNYGYTF. In DNA, the CDR3 is TGTGCCAGCAGCTCACAGGGGAACTATGGCTACACCTTC.